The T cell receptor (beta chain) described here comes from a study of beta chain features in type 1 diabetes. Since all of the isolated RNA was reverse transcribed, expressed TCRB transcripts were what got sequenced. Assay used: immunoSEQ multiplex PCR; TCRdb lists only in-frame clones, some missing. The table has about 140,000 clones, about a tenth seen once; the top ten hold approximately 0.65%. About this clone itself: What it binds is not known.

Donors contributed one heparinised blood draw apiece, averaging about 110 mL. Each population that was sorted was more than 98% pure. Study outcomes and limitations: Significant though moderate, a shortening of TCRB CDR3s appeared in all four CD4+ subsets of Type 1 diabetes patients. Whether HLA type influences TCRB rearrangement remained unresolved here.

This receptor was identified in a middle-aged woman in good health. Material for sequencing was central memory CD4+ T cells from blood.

Here the CDR3 reads CASRGNGGPEFF. DNA of the CDR3: TGTGCCAGCAGGGGTAATGGCGGGCCGGAGTTCTTC. The chain links TRBV6-5 to TRBJ2-1; D possibly corresponds to TRBD2 (5 bases). The germline V and J ends were trimmed by 6 bases and 14 bases, with 17 bases remaining between them. Germline lookup yields CDR1 MNHEY and CDR2 SVGAGI. CDR3 length: 12 amino acids.